In its sample, the clone carrying this T cell receptor beta chain was seen once. V was clipped by 4 bases and J by 0 bases, with 9 bases between them. CDR1 and CDR2 from the germline V gene are MNHEY and SMNVEV (reference sequence). CDR3 length: 15 amino acids. Authors' data handling: Researchers report that nucleated cell counts were estimated from reference gene primer amplification. Some clones are missing from TCRdb's copy, which holds only in-frame ones; the method was immunoSEQ multiplex PCR. That table gives V, J and clone size, and the DNA gave D and trimming. The data hold around 180,000 clones, with approximately 84% observed a single time. This entry belongs to a study of blood T cell repertoires in COVID-19. Study-wide background: COVID-19 samples from acute and convalescent phases originated in the United States, Italy and Spain. T cells, B-cell-depleted T cells, or PBMCs provided the cDNA or gDNA that served as material.

Sample: peripheral blood. The J gene is TRBJ1-4, the V gene TRBV27; no clear D. This TCR derives from a human donor in a cohort sampled during active COVID-19. DNA for the CDR3: TGTGCCAGCAGTTCACGACTGACAACTAATGAAAAACTGTTTTTT. Amino acids: CASSSRLTTNEKLFF.